A single sample gave rise to the 11 T cell receptor beta chains below, sequenced in a study of identical twins. TCRdb redid the calling of the 5' RACE reads with MiXCR, one entry per CDR3 protein. The data hold some 1,600,000 distinct CDR3 sequences, with roughly 35% observed a single time. The sequenced sample was cord blood. These receptors were obtained from a newborn girl in good health.

The chain has TRBV5-1 and TRBJ2-5; D not resolved. Germline lookup yields CDR1 SGHRS and CDR2 YFSETQ. The CDR3 consists of 15 residues. V lost 2 bases and J 11 bases, leaving 22 bases between the germline ends. DNA of the CDR3: TGCGCCAGCAGCTTCGTTGGGTCCTCCTACAATGAGCAGTACTTC. Its translation is CASSFVGSSYNEQYF. The whole variable domain, remainder taken from reference TRBV5-1 and TRBJ2-5, is KAGVTQTPRYLIKTRGQQVTLSCSPISGHRSVSWYQQTPGQGLQFLFEYFSETQRNKGNFPGRFSGRQFSNSRSEMNVSTLELGDSALYLCASSFVGSSYNEQYFGPGTRLLVL.

The chain employs TRBV21-1 and TRBJ2-4; the table's D call, TRBD1, was not checked against the DNA. The J call may be in error: the DNA end matches TRBJ2-7 better. TRBV21-1 is described as a pseudogene. The CDR3 consists of 18 residues. CDR3 DNA: TGTGCCAGCAGCAAAGAGAGGTCCAGGGGGCGAATCTTCTACGAGCAGTACTTC. It is translated as CASSKERSRGRIFYEQYF.

This clonotype was observed many times. The chain recombines TRBV12-3 or TRBV12-4 with TRBJ2-1; 14 bases match TRBD2. CDR3 size: 16 residues. The V segment lost 6 bases and the J segment 0 bases; nucleotides outside the gene matches: 1. Here the CDR3 reads CASRGTSGSSYNEQFF. The CDR3 DNA reads TGTGCCAGCAGGGGGACTAGCGGGAGCTCCTACAATGAGCAGTTCTTC.

This clonotype was found a few times. The genes are TRBV14 and TRBJ2-5; 8 nucleotides agree with TRBD2. Germline trimming cut 7 bases from V and 11 bases from J; bases unmatched to any gene: 12. The CDR3 has 13 residues. Germline CDR1 is SGHDN and CDR2 is FVKESK. This chain's CDR3 is CASTHSGTGEQYF. In DNA form, the CDR3 reads TGTGCCAGCACCCATAGCGGGACCGGGGAGCAGTACTTC. The whole variable domain, filled in from reference TRBV14 and TRBJ2-5, reads EAGVTQFPSHSVIEKGQTVTLRCDPISGHDNLYWYRRVMGKEIKFLLHFVKESKQDESGMPNNRFLAERTGGTYSTLKVQPAELEDSGVYFCASTHSGTGEQYFGPGTRLLVL.

V and J are TRBV7-2 and TRBJ2-1; maybe TRBD2 (6 bases). Per the germline V gene, CDR1 is SGHTA and CDR2 is FQGNSA. The CDR3 has 14 amino acids. Trimming took 3 bases from V and 6 from J, leaving 12 bases between them. The CDR3 sequence: CASSLRPSVNEQFF. The CDR3 DNA is TGTGCCAGCAGCTTGCGGCCTAGCGTCAATGAGCAGTTCTTC.

The chain has TRBV7-2 and TRBJ2-1; TRBD2 matches 9 bases. Germline assignment: CDR1 SGHTA and CDR2 FQGNSA. V lost 3 bases, J lost 4 bases, and 7 bases stayed unmatched. The CDR3 runs 16 residues. CDR3 region: CASSFRVAGGYNEQFF. For the CDR3, the DNA is TGTGCCAGCAGCTTTAGAGTGGCGGGAGGGTACAATGAGCAGTTCTTC.

This chain connects TRBV21-1 to TRBJ2-5; the table's D gene call, TRBD2, was not cross checked with the DNA. TRBV21-1 is an annotated pseudogene. This CDR3 has 18 amino acids. In nucleotides, the CDR3 is TGTGCCAGGGGCCTGGCCTTCGCAGGGAGGTGGGTTCAAGAGACCCAGTACTTC. This encodes CARGLAFAGRWVQETQYF.

The chain is built from TRBV11-2 and TRBJ2-5; 8 bases are a match to TRBD1. The J call may be faulty, since TRBJ2-4 better matches the DNA end. Germline V gives CDR1 SGHAT, CDR2 FQNNGV. The CDR3 covers 15 residues. This CDR3 is CASSSNRGDKNIQYF. The CDR3 DNA reads as TGTGCCAGCAGCTCGAACAGGGGGGACAAAAACATTCAGTACTTC.

This clonotype was seen more than once but under ten times. This chain uses TRBV29-1 with TRBJ2-3; D is ambiguous. The CDR3 has 11 residues. Deletions cut 3 bases from V and 1 base from J, with 2 bases between. Germline-derived CDR1 and CDR2 are SQVTM and ANQGSEA. Written as DNA, the CDR3 is TGCAGCGTTGATGGCACAGATACGCAGTATTTT. Its translation: CSVDGTDTQYF.

The V and J genes are TRBV7-2 and TRBJ2-1; TRBD1 is a possible D gene (5 bases). The CDR3 is made up of 13 amino acids. Per the germline V gene, CDR1 is SGHTA and CDR2 is FQGNSA. V lost 0 bases and J lost 9, with 9 bases in between. CDR3 in DNA: TGTGCCAGCAGCTTAGCAATTAGGGGTGAGCAGTTCTTC. It encodes CASSLAIRGEQFF.

DNA of the CDR3: TGCAGTGGCAACCCGGGACTAGTAGAGACCCAGTTCTTC. Protein sequence: CSGNPGLVETQFF. The gene calls are TRBV20-1 and TRBJ2-1; 8 bases fit TRBD2. The CDR3 runs to 13 residues. V lost 7 bases, J lost 13 bases, and 15 bases stayed unmatched. Germline loops: CDR1 DFQATT, CDR2 SNEGSKA (reference sequence).